This T cell receptor beta chain came from a study of cytomegalovirus exposure and HLA in healthy donors. Of note for this clone: The antigen remains unidentified.

A multiplex PCR was run with 60 Vbeta primers and 13 Jbeta primers. Authors' analysis steps: Around 80 million unique TCR beta chains, some 10 million of them shared, were counted by a later analysis. Profiling relied on immunoSEQ multiplex PCR, and the TCRdb table lists in-frame clones only, not all of them. That table is the source of V, J and clone size, and D and trimming were worked out from the DNA. The table lists around 200,000 clones, 86% of them singletons. General study points: It was confirmed in vitro that a few of the CMV-associated chains were specific for CMV antigens. Across donors, sequencing depth was assumed by presence/absence analyses to be roughly uniform.

CDR1 and CDR2 from the germline V gene are MDHEN and SYDVKM. The length of the CDR3 is 16 residues. V trimming: 4 bases; J trimming: 0 bases; junction bases outside the gene matches: 6. The chain links TRBV28 to TRBJ1-1; 9 bases line up with TRBD1. This receptor was identified in a young woman in good health and CMV-seronegative. Sample: PBMCs. The CDR3 DNA is TGTGCCAGCAGTTCCGGGACAGGGCCCTTGAACACTGAAGCTTTCTTT. It specifies CASSSGTGPLNTEAFF.